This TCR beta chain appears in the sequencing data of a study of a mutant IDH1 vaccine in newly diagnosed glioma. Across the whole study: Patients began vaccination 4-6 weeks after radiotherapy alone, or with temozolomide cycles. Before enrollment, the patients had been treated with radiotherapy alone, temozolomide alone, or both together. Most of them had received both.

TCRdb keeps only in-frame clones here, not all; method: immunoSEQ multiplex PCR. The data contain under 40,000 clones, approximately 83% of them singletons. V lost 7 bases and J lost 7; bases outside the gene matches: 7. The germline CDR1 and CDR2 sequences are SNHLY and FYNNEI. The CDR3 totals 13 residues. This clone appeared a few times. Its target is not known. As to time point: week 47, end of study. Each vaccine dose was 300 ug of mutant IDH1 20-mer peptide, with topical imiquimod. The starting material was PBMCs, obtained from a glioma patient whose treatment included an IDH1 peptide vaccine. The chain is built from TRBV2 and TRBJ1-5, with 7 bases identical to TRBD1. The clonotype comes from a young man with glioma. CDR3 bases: TGTGCCAGCAACCTTGACAGGGTGCAGCCCCAGCATTTT. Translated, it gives CASNLDRVQPQHF.